This T cell receptor beta chain stems from a study of cytomegalovirus exposure and HLA in healthy donors. With 60 Vbeta and 13 Jbeta primers, the PCR was carried out. TCRdb's table, derived via immunoSEQ multiplex PCR, lists solely in-frame clones and lacks some. The sample includes 65,000 to 95,000 clones, less than 85% of them seen just once. In regard to this clone: As yet, its antigen is unknown.

Study-level findings and limits: Reports indicated that the classifier achieved high specificity and sensitivity in diagnosing cytomegalovirus status. The study flagged approximately 180 TCR beta chains as cytomegalovirus-associated.

The sequence was obtained from a human donor in good health. Sequencing used PBMCs.

CDR3 DNA sequence: TGTGCCAGCAGGAAAACTAGCGGCACAGATACGCAGTATTTT. This gives the protein CASRKTSGTDTQYF. The rearrangement uses TRBV7-8 and TRBJ2-3, with 7 bases fitting TRBD2. V lost 6 bases, J lost 1 base, and 4 bases stayed unmatched. The CDR3 has 14 residues. Germline values: CDR1 SGHVS, CDR2 FQNEAQ.